A selection of T cell receptor beta chains follows, all from one sample in a study of cytomegalovirus exposure and HLA in healthy donors. The method was immunoSEQ multiplex PCR; TCRdb's version includes in-frame clones alone and lacks a portion of them. The sample has about 160,000 clones; around 80% are singletons. Material for sequencing was PBMCs. These receptors were obtained from a male donor in good health and CMV-seropositive. CDR3s include the opening cysteine and the closing phenylalanine or tryptophan. Each record gives: D gene, V gene, J gene, clone size, CDR3 protein, CDR3 DNA. The D gene is left open where the match is weak. Not every row has a clone size; where given, it reads once, few, many or a size class.

-	TRBV15	TRBJ1-3	-	CATSEDRLSSGNTIYF	TGTGCCACCAGCGAAGATCGTCTCAGCTCTGGAAACACCATATATTTT
TRBD2	TRBV30	TRBJ2-1	-	CACQLAGEYNEQFF	TGTGCCTGCCAACTAGCGGGAGAGTACAATGAGCAGTTCTTC
-	TRBV18	TRBJ2-4	once	CASSLTGLELDKNIQYF	TGTGCCAGCTCACTGACAGGCCTGGAGTTGGACAAAAACATTCAGTACTTC
-	TRBV6-5	TRBJ2-6	-	CASGLSGANVLTF	TGTGCCAGCGGACTCTCTGGGGCCAACGTCCTGACTTTC
TRBD1	TRBV7-9	TRBJ1-6	-	CASSKARTGVASPLHF	TGTGCCAGCAGCAAAGCACGGACAGGAGTTGCTTCACCCCTCCACTTT
TRBD2	TRBV7-2	TRBJ2-1	-	CASSFQGLAVGYNEQFF	TGTGCCAGCAGCTTCCAAGGACTAGCAGTCGGCTACAATGAGCAGTTCTTC
-	TRBV18	TRBJ1-1	-	CASSPRGENTEAFF	TGTGCCAGCTCACCCCGGGGTGAGAACACTGAAGCTTTCTTT
TRBD2	TRBV9	TRBJ2-2	-	CASSGLAGVAGELFF	TGTGCCAGCAGCGGACTAGCGGGAGTCGCCGGGGAGCTGTTTTTT
TRBD2	TRBV25-1	TRBJ2-1	once	CASRGTSGSIGNEQFF	TGTGCCAGCAGGGGGACTAGCGGGAGTATTGGGAATGAGCAGTTCTTC
TRBD1	TRBV19	TRBJ2-2	once	CASSLLGTATGELFF	TGTGCCAGTAGTTTGTTAGGGACAGCAACCGGGGAGCTGTTTTTT
-	TRBV28	TRBJ1-3	-	CASSFRGGDSGNTIYF	TGTGCCAGCAGCTTCCGGGGGGGGGACTCTGGAAACACCATATATTTT
TRBD1	TRBV11-2	TRBJ1-4	once	CASSPHYRGLGEKLFF	TGTGCCAGCAGCCCACACTACAGGGGGCTTGGGGAAAAACTGTTTTTT
-	TRBV7-8	TRBJ1-2	-	CASSPYRENYGYTF	TGTGCCAGCAGCCCCTACAGGGAGAACTATGGCTACACCTTC
-	TRBV2	TRBJ1-1	few	CASSDRGIPMNTEAFF	TGTGCCAGCAGTGACAGGGGAATCCCAATGAACACTGAAGCTTTCTTT
TRBD1	TRBV28	TRBJ2-1	-	CASSTQGAGDNEQFF	TGTGCCAGCAGTACACAGGGGGCGGGGGACAATGAGCAGTTCTTC
-	TRBV6-4	TRBJ2-1	-	CASSKDYSYNEQFF	TGTGCCAGCTCGAAGGACTACTCCTACAATGAGCAGTTCTTC
TRBD2	TRBV4-3	TRBJ2-1	-	CASSQRLAGAHNEQFF	TGCGCCAGCAGCCAGAGACTAGCGGGAGCTCACAATGAGCAGTTCTTC
-	TRBV7-2	TRBJ2-7	few	CASSLTGSQEQYF	TGTGCCAGCAGCTTAACCGGGAGTCAGGAGCAGTACTTC
-	TRBV12-1	TRBJ2-1	-	CASSFAPNKVADSYNEQFF	TGTGCCAGCAGCTTTGCACCAAATAAGGTAGCGGACTCCTACAATGAGCAGTTCTTC
TRBD2	TRBV4-2	TRBJ2-3	once	CASSPGLAGFTDTQYF	TGTGCCAGCAGCCCGGGACTAGCGGGATTCACAGATACGCAGTATTTT
TRBD1	TRBV28	TRBJ2-7	-	CASDRGTAEQYF	TGTGCCAGTGACAGGGGCACGGCCGAGCAGTACTTC
-	TRBV20-1	TRBJ2-7	-	CSARDREAQYF	TGCAGTGCTAGAGATCGCGAAGCGCAGTACTTC
TRBD2	TRBV7-6	TRBJ2-1	-	CASSPSGTNEQFF	TGTGCCAGCAGCCCTAGCGGTACTAATGAGCAGTTCTTC
TRBD1	TRBV6-1	TRBJ2-2	-	CASSEPPPDRGQTGELFF	TGTGCCAGCAGTGAACCCCCTCCGGACAGGGGACAAACCGGGGAGCTGTTTTTT
TRBD1	TRBV25-1	TRBJ2-2	-	CASSSRTGGAGELFF	TGTGCCAGCAGTTCTAGGACAGGGGGCGCCGGGGAGCTGTTTTTT
TRBD1	TRBV27	TRBJ1-1	-	CASSPRTGRPGTEAFF	TGTGCCAGCAGCCCTAGGACAGGAAGGCCGGGGACTGAAGCTTTCTTT
TRBD2	TRBV2	TRBJ2-3	few	CAARTSGRAYDTQYF	TGTGCCGCAAGGACTAGCGGGAGGGCATACGATACGCAGTATTTT
TRBD2	TRBV30	TRBJ2-1	-	CAWIPPPLAGGEQFF	TGTGCCTGGATCCCCCCCCCACTAGCGGGTGGTGAGCAGTTCTTC
TRBD1	TRBV6-6	TRBJ1-1	-	CASSYLPGQMNTEAFF	TGTGCCAGCAGTTACTTACCGGGACAGATGAACACTGAAGCTTTCTTT
TRBD1	TRBV4-1	TRBJ2-5	-	CASSWTGGLETQYF	TGCGCCAGCAGCTGGACAGGGGGCTTGGAGACCCAGTACTTC
-	TRBV6-5	TRBJ2-7	-	CASSYADSSYEQYF	TGTGCCAGCAGTTACGCCGACAGTTCCTACGAGCAGTACTTC
TRBD2	TRBV11-3	TRBJ2-1	-	CASSLTRENEQFF	TGTGCCAGCAGCTTGACGCGGGAGAATGAGCAGTTCTTC
TRBD1	TRBV7-2	TRBJ1-3	-	CASSLDRGGTGNTIYF	TGTGCCAGCAGCTTAGACAGGGGGGGAACTGGAAACACCATATATTTT
TRBD2	TRBV7-6	TRBJ2-7	-	CASSSGWLAGGEGEQYF	TGTGCCAGCAGCTCGGGGTGGCTAGCGGGAGGCGAGGGCGAGCAGTACTTC
-	TRBV10-3	TRBJ1-1	-	CAISEAEGRAFF	TGTGCCATCAGTGAGGCGGAGGGGCGGGCTTTCTTT
-	TRBV9	TRBJ1-2	-	CASSPRYNYGYTF	TGTGCCAGCAGCCCGAGGTATAACTATGGCTACACCTTC
TRBD1	TRBV4-3	TRBJ1-2	-	CASSQGQNYGYTF	TGCGCCAGCAGCCAGGGACAGAACTATGGCTACACCTTC
-	TRBV27	TRBJ1-1	-	CASSSWTEMNTEAFF	TGTGCCAGCAGTTCCTGGACAGAGATGAACACTGAAGCTTTCTTT
TRBD2	TRBV28	TRBJ2-1	once	CASRIAGGINEQFF	TGTGCCAGCCGCATAGCGGGAGGGATCAATGAGCAGTTCTTC
TRBD2	TRBV28	TRBJ2-3	-	CASSPVSGRATDTQYF	TGTGCCAGCAGCCCCGTGAGCGGGAGGGCTACAGATACGCAGTATTTT
-	TRBV29-1	TRBJ2-7	-	CSVFWRGPFSYEQYF	TGCAGCGTTTTTTGGAGGGGGCCTTTCTCCTACGAGCAGTACTTC
TRBD1	TRBV27	TRBJ1-1	-	CASHWSSGTENTEAFF	TGTGCCAGCCACTGGTCTTCCGGGACAGAGAACACTGAAGCTTTCTTT
TRBD2	TRBV7-2	TRBJ2-1	-	CASSTKTTSGRGNEQFF	TGTGCCAGCAGCACTAAGACGACTAGCGGGAGAGGGAATGAGCAGTTCTTC
TRBD2	TRBV14	TRBJ2-3	-	CASSRGGVTDTQYF	TGTGCCAGCAGCCGGGGGGGGGTCACAGATACGCAGTATTTT
-	TRBV7-2	TRBJ1-1	-	CASSPGRVQAFF	TGTGCCAGCAGCCCCGGGAGGGTCCAAGCTTTCTTT
TRBD2	TRBV19	TRBJ2-3	-	CASSMTSEHADTQYF	TGTGCCAGTAGTATGACTAGCGAACACGCAGATACGCAGTATTTT
-	TRBV5-1	TRBJ2-1	-	CASRLSGPPDEQFF	TGCGCCAGCAGACTTAGTGGGCCCCCAGATGAGCAGTTCTTC
TRBD1	TRBV5-1	TRBJ2-2	-	CASSLRTGDNTGELFF	TGCGCCAGCAGCTTGAGGACAGGGGACAACACCGGGGAGCTGTTTTTT
-	TRBV5-1	TRBJ2-5	-	CASDPTGGGETQYF	TGCGCCAGCGACCCGACAGGCGGGGGAGAGACCCAGTACTTC
TRBD2	TRBV7-2	TRBJ2-7	-	CASSFSSGGSYEQYF	TGTGCCAGCAGCTTCTCTAGCGGAGGCTCCTACGAGCAGTACTTC